These 27 T cell receptor beta chains share one sample of origin, sequenced in a study of CD8 T cells in ankylosing spondylitis (dated by TCRdb to 2015 to 2018). The library relied on 5' RACE. The instrument given in TCRdb is Illumina HiSeq 2500. TCRdb redid the processing of the public reads, applying fastp at Q25 and MiXCR, and retained in-frame beta chains. Records with the same CDR3 protein are collapsed into one entry carrying the most frequent genes and DNA. The sample table contains 130,000 or so distinct CDR3 sequences; only one count was recorded for about 10% of them. The ten largest clones add up to roughly 4.3% of the sample. Specimen: blood, either unsorted or a sorted T cell fraction (not recorded which). The receptors were gathered from a female donor with ankylosing spondylitis or in good health (not recorded which).

This clonotype was found many times. The rearrangement links TRBV12-3 or TRBV12-4 to TRBJ1-5, with 8 nucleotides matching TRBD1. V shed 5 bases and J 5 bases; nucleotides not matched to a gene: 5. This CDR3 is built from 14 residues. CDR3 residues: CASSISGGDQPQHF. CDR3 bases: TGTGCCAGCAGTATATCAGGGGGCGATCAGCCCCAGCATTTT.

This clonotype has only a few counts. The chain joins TRBV12-3 or TRBV12-4 to TRBJ2-5; D ambiguous. Trimming stripped 5 bases from V and 5 bases from J, with 12 bases between. This CDR3 has 13 residues. The CDR3 sequence: CASSRKQRETQYF. The CDR3 DNA sequence: TGTGCCAGCAGTCGAAAACAAAGGGAGACCCAGTACTTC.

Concerning this clonotype itself: The germline gene is not matched at one end of the junction; a read error may be the cause. This rearrangement joins TRBV11-3 to TRBJ2-1; D not certain. Germline values: CDR1 SGHNT, CDR2 YENEEA. The length of the CDR3 is 12 residues. The CDR3 protein is CASSYLVNEQVF. For the CDR3, the DNA is TGTGCCAGCAGCTACCTCGTCAATGAGCAGGTCTTC.

This clonotype was recorded many times. The rearrangement links TRBV6-1 to TRBJ1-1; 8 bases are a match to TRBD1. V was pared by 6 bases and J by 0 bases, with 3 bases of the junction left unmatched. Per germline, CDR1 MNHNS and CDR2 SASEGT. This CDR3 is 14 amino acids long. The DNA for the CDR3 is TGTGCCAGCAGGCTGACAGGGGTGAACACTGAAGCTTTCTTT. This encodes CASRLTGVNTEAFF.

This clonotype was picked up many times. The V gene is TRBV7-9, the J gene TRBJ1-6, with D possibly TRBD1 on 6 matching bases. CDR1 and CDR2 (germline): SEHNR, FQNEAQ (reference sequence). Trimming removed 2 bases from V and 0 bases from J, with 11 bases in between. This CDR3 comprises 17 residues. This CDR3 reads CASSLPGQSSYNSPLHF. CDR3 in DNA: TGTGCCAGCAGCTTACCCGGACAGAGCTCCTATAATTCACCCCTCCACTTT.

As for this clonotype: This may come from a read error, since a much larger clone is one base off. J is TRBJ2-1 and V is TRBV28, with D perhaps given as TRBD1 or TRBD2 (6 bases each). Germline CDR1 and CDR2: MDHEN and SYDVKM. CDR3 length: 17 amino acids. CDR3 region: CASGLRQGRSSYNEQLF. CDR3 in DNA: TGTGCCAGCGGTTTACGCCAGGGGAGGAGCTCCTACAATGAGCAGCTCTTC.

This clonotype was detected ten times or more. The chain carries TRBV9 and TRBJ1-5; no definite D call. The CDR3 covers 14 residues. Germline lookup yields CDR1 SGDLS and CDR2 YYNGEE. Trimming stripped 2 bases from V and 3 bases from J, with 9 bases between. In DNA, the CDR3 is TGTGCCAGCAGCGTCGGACCGACCAATCAGCCCCAGCATTTT. Translated, it gives CASSVGPTNQPQHF.

Note on this clonotype: With a much larger clone just one base away, this may be a read error. V is TRBV11-2 and J is TRBJ2-3, with D unclear. Trimming took off 3 bases at V and 1 base at J, with 8 bases between the two ends. The CDR3 is 14 amino acids. Germline loops: CDR1 SGHAT, CDR2 FQNNGV. CDR3 nucleotide sequence: TGTGCCAGCAGCTTTAGACCAGGCACAGATACGCAGTATTTT. This sequence encodes CASSFRPGTDTQYF.

This clonotype was recorded at least ten times. In DNA, the CDR3 is TGCAGTGCTAGGGACTGGAGCTCTGGAAACACCATATATTTT. It translates to CSARDWSSGNTIYF. This chain joins TRBV20-1 and TRBJ1-3; D remains ambiguous. Germline V gene data show CDR1 as DFQATT and CDR2 as SNEGSKA (reference sequence). The CDR3 length is 14 residues. V was shortened by 3 bases and J by 0 bases, with 9 bases between the two germline ends.

This clonotype was seen at least ten times. V is TRBV5-1 and J is TRBJ1-1, with D uncertain. The CDR3 has 14 amino acids. Between the trimmed V and J ends, which lost 7 bases and 1 base, there was a span of 14 bases. The germline V gene has CDR1 SGHRS and CDR2 YFSETQ. CDR3 nucleotide sequence: TGCGCCAGCGGGCCGAAGGGTTCGAACACTGAAGCTTTCTTT. It specifies CASGPKGSNTEAFF.

In this sample, this clonotype turned up many times. The rearrangement links TRBV12-3 or TRBV12-4 to TRBJ2-3; the D is unclear. CDR3 length equals 13 residues. V was clipped by 3 bases and J by 1 base, with 5 bases between them. The CDR3 sequence is CASSFLGTDTQYF. CDR3 nucleotides: TGTGCCAGCAGTTTTCTGGGCACAGATACGCAGTATTTT.

This clonotype appeared a few times. The V and J genes are TRBV4-1 and TRBJ2-1; D gene uncertain. Trimming shortened V by 1 base and J by 8 bases, and 12 bases separated the two germline ends. Germline V lookup: CDR1 MGHRA, CDR2 YSYEKL. The CDR3 length is 14 residues. CDR3 sequence (DNA): TGCGCCAGCAGCCAAGCCCGTCGAGGTGATGAGCAGTTCTTC. This gives the protein CASSQARRGDEQFF.

The chain combines TRBV28 with TRBJ2-3, with 7 bases identical to TRBD2. Germline V gene data show CDR1 as MDHEN and CDR2 as SYDVKM. The CDR3 has 16 residues. The V and J ends lost 6 bases and 2 bases, in that order; junction bases with no gene match: 11. The CDR3 coding sequence is TGTGCCAGCAGCTCCCGGGCCAGCGGGGACACAGATACGCAGTATTTT. Translation gives CASSSRASGDTDTQYF.

This clonotype has at least ten counts. One end of the junction fails to match germline, which may point to a read error. V is TRBV12-3 or TRBV12-4 and J is TRBJ1-3, with D unclear. This CDR3 region has 14 residues. The CDR3 coding sequence is TGTGCCAGCAGTTTAGCAGTCGCTGGTAACACCATATATTTT. This codes for CASSLAVAGNTIYF.

This clonotype was seen ten or more times. The chain employs TRBV7-9 and TRBJ1-5; 8 nucleotides match TRBD1. The CDR3 covers 15 residues. Trimming cost V 4 bases and J 2 bases; bases outside gene matches: 4. Germline lookup yields CDR1 SEHNR and CDR2 FQNEAQ (reference sequence). As DNA, the CDR3 is TGTGCCAGCAGCTCGACAGGGGTTGGCAATCAGCCCCAGCATTTT. It is translated as CASSSTGVGNQPQHF.

This clonotype was detected many times. The chain is built from TRBV7-9 and TRBJ1-5; D is undetermined. V was cut by 10 bases and J by 0 bases, with 7 bases left in between. The CDR3 runs to 12 residues. Germline values: CDR1 SEHNR, CDR2 FQNEAQ (reference sequence). The CDR3 here is CATTDSNQPQHF. CDR3 nucleotides: TGTGCCACCACGGATAGCAATCAGCCCCAGCATTTT.

This clonotype has ten or more counts. This chain connects TRBV9 to TRBJ2-1; D is possibly TRBD2 (5 bases). The V end was cut by 4 bases, the J end by 3 bases, with 20 bases between. This CDR3 spans 17 amino acids. Germline CDR1 and CDR2: SGDLS and YYNGEE. CDR3 coding DNA: TGTGCCAGCAGCCACGGTACAGTGGTAGCGAGCTACAATGAGCAGTTCTTC. Translated: CASSHGTVVASYNEQFF.

In this sample, this clonotype turned up many times. V is TRBV5-1 and J is TRBJ2-6; 10 bases match TRBD2. The CDR3 sequence is 18 residues long. Looked up from germline, CDR1 is SGHRS and CDR2 is YFSETQ. Trimming took 4 bases from V and 0 from J; bases not matched to a gene: 7. The DNA of the CDR3 is TGCGCCAGCAGCCCCACTAGCGGGACCAGCTCTGGGGCCAACGTCCTGACTTTC. This sequence encodes CASSPTSGTSSGANVLTF. Filled out from reference TRBV5-1 and TRBJ2-6, the complete variable domain reads KAGVTQTPRYLIKTRGQQVTLSCSPISGHRSVSWYQQTPGQGLQFLFEYFSETQRNKGNFPGRFSGRQFSNSRSEMNVSTLELGDSALYLCASSPTSGTSSGANVLTFGAGSRLTVL.

The V call is TRBV12-3 or TRBV12-4, the J call TRBJ1-1; D is unresolved. The ends were cut back, 3 bases at V and 11 bases at J, with 4 bases in the middle. The CDR3 extends over 9 amino acids. The CDR3 sequence: CASSFPAFF. In nucleotides, the CDR3 is TGTGCCAGCAGTTTCCCCGCTTTCTTT.

This clonotype was observed at least ten times. The V and J genes are TRBV5-1 and TRBJ1-2; 11 bases are shared with TRBD1. CDR1 and CDR2 from the germline V gene are SGHRS and YFSETQ. The CDR3 length is 14 residues. The junction had 3 bases not matched to a gene; V was cut back by 0 bases and J by 8 bases. The CDR3 DNA reads TGCGCCAGCAGCTTGGGGACAGGGGGCGAAGGCTACACCTTC. Amino acid sequence: CASSLGTGGEGYTF.

In its sample, this clonotype was seen many times. This chain links TRBV12-3 or TRBV12-4 with TRBJ1-5, with TRBD1 identical over 8 bases. CDR3 length: 15 amino acids. V was clipped by 1 base and J by 1 base; unmatched bases: 0. CDR3: CASSLGTGSNQPQHF. Here the CDR3 DNA reads TGTGCCAGCAGTTTAGGGACAGGGAGCAATCAGCCCCAGCATTTT.

In its sample, this clonotype was seen many times. The chain links TRBV7-9 to TRBJ1-1; maybe TRBD1 (6 bases). Trimming removed 3 bases at V and 6 bases at J, with 8 bases between. The germline V gene has CDR1 SEHNR and CDR2 FQNEAQ (reference sequence). CDR3 size: 12 residues. In DNA form, the CDR3 reads TGTGCCAGCAGCTTCGGACAGCCTGAAGCTTTCTTT. It yields the protein CASSFGQPEAFF.

This clonotype was counted many times. The rearrangement joins TRBV29-1 to TRBJ2-5; D remains unclear. V gave up 3 bases and J gave up 4 bases, with 12 bases separating them. The CDR3 has 13 residues. CDR1 SQVTM and CDR2 ANQGSEA come from the germline V gene. The CDR3, as DNA: TGCAGCGTTGATAACCACGGCAGAGAGACCCAGTACTTC. The encoded protein is CSVDNHGRETQYF.

The chain joins TRBV29-1 to TRBJ2-2; perhaps TRBD2 as D (5 bases). Germline values: CDR1 SQVTM, CDR2 ANQGSEA. Between the trimmed V and J ends, which lost 7 bases and 1 base, there was a span of 13 bases. This CDR3 spans 14 amino acids. The CDR3 here is CSAGSHLNTGELFF. The CDR3 coding sequence is TGCAGCGCGGGGTCGCACTTGAACACCGGGGAGCTGTTTTTT.

This clonotype was counted ten times or more. The gene calls are TRBV2 and TRBJ2-5, with 9 bases fitting TRBD1. The CDR3 length is 15 residues. Germline V CDR1 and CDR2: SNHLY, FYNNEI. V lost 6 bases to trimming and J lost 2 bases; unmatched junction nucleotides: 7. The CDR3 sequence: CASSAGQGTQETQYF. CDR3 DNA: TGTGCCAGCAGCGCGGGACAGGGTACACAAGAGACCCAGTACTTC. Using reference TRBV2 and TRBJ2-5 for the parts outside the CDR3, the full variable domain is EPEVTQTPSHQVTQMGQEVILRCVPISNHLYFYWYRQILGQKVEFLVSFYNNEISEKSEIFDDQFSVERPDGSNFTLKIRSTKLEDSAMYFCASSAGQGTQETQYFGPGTRLLVL.

This clonotype was recorded at least ten times. The chain joins TRBV10-3 to TRBJ1-5; D not certain. V was cut by 0 bases and J by 0 bases, with 6 bases left in between. Germline CDR1 reads ENHRY; CDR2 reads SYGVKD. The CDR3 has 15 amino acids. The CDR3 sequence is CAISESRDSNQPQHF. CDR3 nucleotide sequence: TGTGCCATCAGTGAGTCACGCGATAGCAATCAGCCCCAGCATTTT.

This clonotype came up many times. J is TRBJ2-7 and V is TRBV12-3 or TRBV12-4; 9 nucleotides agree with TRBD1. The CDR3 consists of 14 residues. V lost 5 bases and J lost 4; bases outside the gene matches: 6. The CDR3 protein is CASSPDRGLYEQYF. The DNA of the CDR3 is TGTGCCAGCAGTCCGGACAGGGGACTTTACGAGCAGTACTTC.